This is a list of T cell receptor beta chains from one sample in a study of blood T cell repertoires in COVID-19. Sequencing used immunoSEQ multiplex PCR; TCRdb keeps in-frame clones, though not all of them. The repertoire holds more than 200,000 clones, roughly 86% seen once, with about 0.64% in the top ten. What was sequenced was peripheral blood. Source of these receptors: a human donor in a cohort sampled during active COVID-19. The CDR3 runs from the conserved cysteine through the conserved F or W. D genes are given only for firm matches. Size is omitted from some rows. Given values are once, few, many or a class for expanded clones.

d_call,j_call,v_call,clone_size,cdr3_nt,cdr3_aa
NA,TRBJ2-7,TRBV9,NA,TGTGCCAGCAGCGCCCACGATAGGGGCGAGCAGTACTTC,CASSAHDRGEQYF
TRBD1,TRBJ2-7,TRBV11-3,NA,TGTGCCAGCACCCCGACAGGGAGTTCCGAGCAGTACTTC,CASTPTGSSEQYF
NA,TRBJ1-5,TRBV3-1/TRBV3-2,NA,TGTGCCAGCAGCCAAGATCTTGGCAGAAATCAGCCCCAGCATTTT,CASSQDLGRNQPQHF
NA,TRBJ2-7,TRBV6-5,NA,TGTGCCAGCAGCAACGGGGGCTACGAGCAGTACTTC,CASSNGGYEQYF
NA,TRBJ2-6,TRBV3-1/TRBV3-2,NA,TGTGCCAGCAGTCAGGGGTTCGGGGCCAACGTCCTGACTTTC,CASSQGFGANVLTF
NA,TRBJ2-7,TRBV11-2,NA,TGTGCCAGCAGCTATGCCGGGGACATTTTCTACGAGCAGTACTTC,CASSYAGDIFYEQYF
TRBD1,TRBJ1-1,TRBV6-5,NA,TGTGCCAGCAGTTATACGGACAGGGGCACTGAAGCTTTCTTT,CASSYTDRGTEAFF
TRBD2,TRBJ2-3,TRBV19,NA,TGTGCCAGTAGTATAGAGGGACTAGCGGGGGTCACAGATACGCAGTATTTT,CASSIEGLAGVTDTQYF
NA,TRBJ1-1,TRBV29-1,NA,TGCAGCGTTGAGAACCGGCGTGGGGGGGCCTCGAACACTGAAGCTTTCTTT,CSVENRRGGASNTEAFF
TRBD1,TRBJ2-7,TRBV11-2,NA,TGTGCCAGCAGCAATCACAGGGGTATGGTGGTACTGGAGCAGTACTTC,CASSNHRGMVVLEQYF
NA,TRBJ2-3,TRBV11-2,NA,TGTGCCAGCAGCTCAAGCACAGATACGCAGTATTTT,CASSSSTDTQYF
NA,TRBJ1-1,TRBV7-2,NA,TGTGCCAGCAGCCTCGCGGGGGTTATGAACACTGAAGCTTTCTTT,CASSLAGVMNTEAFF
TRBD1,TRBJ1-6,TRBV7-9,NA,TGTGCCAGCAGCTTCGACAGGGATTCACCCCTCCACTTT,CASSFDRDSPLHF
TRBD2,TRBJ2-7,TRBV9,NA,TGTGCCAGCAGCGTAGGCAGCGGGGGGACTTCGTACGAGCAGTACTTC,CASSVGSGGTSYEQYF
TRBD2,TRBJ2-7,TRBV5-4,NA,TGTGCCAGCAGCCGACTAGCGGGAGGAAACCCCTACGAGCAGTACTTC,CASSRLAGGNPYEQYF
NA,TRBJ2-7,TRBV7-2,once,TGTGCCAGCAGCCCGGCCGGGTATAGGTACGAGCAGTACTTC,CASSPAGYRYEQYF
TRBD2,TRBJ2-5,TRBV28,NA,TGTGCCAGCAGTCCCACCGGGACTAAGTACGCCCAGTACTTC,CASSPTGTKYAQYF
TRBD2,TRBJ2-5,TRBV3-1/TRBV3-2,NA,TGTGCCAGCAGCCAACAGACTAGCGGGCAAGAGACCCAGTACTTC,CASSQQTSGQETQYF
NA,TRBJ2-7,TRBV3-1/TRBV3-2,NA,TGTGCCAGCAGCCGCGACGGGATAACCTACGAGCAGTACTTC,CASSRDGITYEQYF
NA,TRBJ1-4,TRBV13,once,TGTGCCAGCAGCTTTAGGGGCGACGAAAAACTGTTTTTT,CASSFRGDEKLFF
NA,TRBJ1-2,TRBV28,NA,TGTGCCAGCAGTCCATCAGGGGAAGGGGCCTATGGCTACACCTTC,CASSPSGEGAYGYTF
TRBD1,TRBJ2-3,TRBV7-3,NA,TGTGCCAGCAGCTCATACGGACAGGGTTCAGATACGCAGTATTTT,CASSSYGQGSDTQYF
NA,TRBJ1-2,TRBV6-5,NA,TGTGCCAGCAGTTCCCCGGGGGAGGGCTACACCTTC,CASSSPGEGYTF
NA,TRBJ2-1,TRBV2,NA,TGTGCCAGCAGTGAAAGGCGGGGCCGGGGCAATGAGCAGTTCTTC,CASSERRGRGNEQFF
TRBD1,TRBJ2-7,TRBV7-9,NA,TGTGCCAGCAGCTCCCGGGACAGGGACGAGCAGTACTTC,CASSSRDRDEQYF
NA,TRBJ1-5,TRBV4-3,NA,TGCGCCAGCAGCCAAGAATGGGCCATTGATCAGCCCCAGCATTTT,CASSQEWAIDQPQHF
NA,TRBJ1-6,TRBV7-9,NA,TGTGCCAGCAGCTCCGAGATTTCACCCCTCCACTTT,CASSSEISPLHF
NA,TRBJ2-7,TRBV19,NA,TGTGCCAGTAGTCGGGGACAAGGAGTTTACGAGCAGTACTTC,CASSRGQGVYEQYF
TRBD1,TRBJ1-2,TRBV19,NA,TGTGCCAGTTTCGCCCCTCGGACAGGGGGCGTCACCTATGGCTACACCTTC,CASFAPRTGGVTYGYTF
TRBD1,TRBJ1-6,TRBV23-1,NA,TGCGCCAGCAGTCAATCTGTCAGTTTGCCCGGACAGGGAAATTCACCCCTCCACTTT,CASSQSVSLPGQGNSPLHF
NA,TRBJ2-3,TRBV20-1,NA,TGCAGTGCCCGGAGGGTAGATACGCAGTATTTT,CSARRVDTQYF
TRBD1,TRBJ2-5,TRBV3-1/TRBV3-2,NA,TGTGCCAGCAGCCACCAGCCCGGGACAGGGGGCGAGGAGACCCAGTACTTC,CASSHQPGTGGEETQYF
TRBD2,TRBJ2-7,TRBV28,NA,TGTGCCAGCAGTTTATGGGCTCGGGCTAGCGGGAGGCCATACGAGCAGTACTTC,CASSLWARASGRPYEQYF
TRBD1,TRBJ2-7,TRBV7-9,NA,TGTGCCAGCAGACAGGGGGCCGGATACGAGCAGTACTTC,CASRQGAGYEQYF
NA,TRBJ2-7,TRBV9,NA,TGTGCCAGCAGCGAGGACAGATCCTACGAGCAGTACTTC,CASSEDRSYEQYF
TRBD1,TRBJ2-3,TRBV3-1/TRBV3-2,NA,TGTGCCAGCAGCCGGGACAGCAAGACAGATACGCAGTATTTT,CASSRDSKTDTQYF
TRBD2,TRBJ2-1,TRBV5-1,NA,TGCGCCAGCAGCTACCGAACTAGCGGGAATTACAATGAGCAGTTCTTC,CASSYRTSGNYNEQFF
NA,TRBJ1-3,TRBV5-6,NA,TGTGCCAGCAGCTCTAAGGGGTTTTCTGGAAACACCATATATTTT,CASSSKGFSGNTIYF
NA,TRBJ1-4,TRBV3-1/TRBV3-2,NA,TGTGCCAGCAGCCAAGAAGACAGACCTCTTTCAACTAATGAAAAACTGTTTTTT,CASSQEDRPLSTNEKLFF
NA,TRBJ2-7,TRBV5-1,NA,TGCGCCAGCAGCCCCGTCTCCGGGGTAGGCTACGAGCAGTACTTC,CASSPVSGVGYEQYF